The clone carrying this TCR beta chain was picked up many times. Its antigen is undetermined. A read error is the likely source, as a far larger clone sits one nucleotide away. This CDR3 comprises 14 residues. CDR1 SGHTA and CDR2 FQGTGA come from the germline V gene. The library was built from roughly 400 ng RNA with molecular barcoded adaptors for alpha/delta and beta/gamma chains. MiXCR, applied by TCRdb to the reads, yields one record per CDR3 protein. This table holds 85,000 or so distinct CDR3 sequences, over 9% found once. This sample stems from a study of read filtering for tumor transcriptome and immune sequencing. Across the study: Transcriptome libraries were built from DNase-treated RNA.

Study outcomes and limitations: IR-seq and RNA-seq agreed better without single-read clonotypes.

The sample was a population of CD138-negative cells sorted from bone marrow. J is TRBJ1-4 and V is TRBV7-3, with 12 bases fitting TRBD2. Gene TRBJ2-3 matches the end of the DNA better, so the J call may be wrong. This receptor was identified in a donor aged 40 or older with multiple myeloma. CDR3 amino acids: CASSRLAGADAQYF. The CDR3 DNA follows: TGTGCCAGCAGCCGACTAGCGGGAGCCGATGCGCAGTATTTT.